This T cell receptor beta chain emerged from a study of vaccination and CD4 T cells after COVID-19. This clonotype was picked up a small number of times. Its antigen is currently unknown. Treatment meaning: approximately nine-day PBMC culture with coronavirus spike peptide pools or control peptides (ViraFEST assay). ViraFEST enlarged antigen-specific T cell populations with peptide pools and afterwards sequenced TCRs. Researchers used the Oncomine TCR Beta short-read assay to sequence DNA from cultured CD4+ T cells. Genomic DNA from cultured CD4+ T cells was extracted. One entry per CDR3 protein, called by TCRdb with MiXCR from the PCR reads. In the table there are 15,000 to 20,000 distinct CDR3 sequences, approximately 54% of which are singletons. V lost 6 bases and J lost 0, with 6 bases in between. CDR3 length equals 13 residues. Germline V gene lookup returns CDR1 SQVTM and CDR2 ANQGSEA.

The sequencing sample was made of CD4+ T cells from blood, cultured in vitro. The sequence was obtained from a human donor who had recovered from COVID-19. The chain combines TRBV29-1 with TRBJ2-6; D is ambiguous. The CDR3, as DNA: TGCAGCGTAAGGGTCTCTGGGGCCAACGTCCTGACTTTC. Protein product: CSVRVSGANVLTF.